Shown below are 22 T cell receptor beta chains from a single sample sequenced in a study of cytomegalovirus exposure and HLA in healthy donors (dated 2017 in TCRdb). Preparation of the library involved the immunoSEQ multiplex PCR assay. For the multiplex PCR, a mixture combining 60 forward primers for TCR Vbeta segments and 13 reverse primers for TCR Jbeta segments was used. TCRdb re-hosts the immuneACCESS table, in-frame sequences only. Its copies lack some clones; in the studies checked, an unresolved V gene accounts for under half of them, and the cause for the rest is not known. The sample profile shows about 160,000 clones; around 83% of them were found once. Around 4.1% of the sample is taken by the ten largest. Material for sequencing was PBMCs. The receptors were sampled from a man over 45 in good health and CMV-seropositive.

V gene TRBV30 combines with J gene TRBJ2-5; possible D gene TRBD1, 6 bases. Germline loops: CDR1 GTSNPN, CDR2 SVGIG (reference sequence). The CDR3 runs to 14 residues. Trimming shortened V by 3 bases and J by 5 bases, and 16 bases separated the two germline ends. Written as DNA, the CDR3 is TGTGCCTGGAGGGCCAAGGGGGTCTTGGAGACCCAGTACTTC. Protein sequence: CAWRAKGVLETQYF.

The CDR3 loop reads CASSPRRSSYNEQFF. In DNA, the CDR3 is TGTGCCAGCAGCCCAAGACGGAGCTCCTACAATGAGCAGTTCTTC. This chain uses TRBV11-1 with TRBJ2-1, with D unclear. The CDR3 is 15 amino acids. Looked up from germline, CDR1 is SGHAT and CDR2 is FQDESV (reference sequence). The V gene lost 5 bases and the J gene lost 0 bases, with 11 bases spanning the gap.

The CDR3, as DNA: TGTGCCAGCAGCGACGAAGACTACCTCGGGGGAGAGACCCAGTACTTC. Translated, it gives CASSDEDYLGGETQYF. The genes are TRBV9 and TRBJ2-5, with a tentative D call TRBD2 (6 bases). The CDR3 runs 16 residues. Germline CDR1 SGDLS, CDR2 YYNGEE. Trimming stripped 3 bases from V and 4 bases from J, with 19 bases between.

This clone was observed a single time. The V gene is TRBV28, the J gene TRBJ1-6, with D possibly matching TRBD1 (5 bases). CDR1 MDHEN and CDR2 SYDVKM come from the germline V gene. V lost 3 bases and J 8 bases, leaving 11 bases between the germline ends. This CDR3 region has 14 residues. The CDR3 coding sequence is TGTGCCAGCAGTTTTGAGCAGGGTTATTCACCCCTCCACTTT. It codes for CASSFEQGYSPLHF.

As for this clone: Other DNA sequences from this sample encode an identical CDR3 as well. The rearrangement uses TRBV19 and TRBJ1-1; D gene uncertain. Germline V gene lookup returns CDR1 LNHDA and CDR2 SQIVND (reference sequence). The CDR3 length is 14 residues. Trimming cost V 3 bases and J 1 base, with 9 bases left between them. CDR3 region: CASSIARGNTEAFF. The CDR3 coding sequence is TGTGCCAGTAGTATCGCCCGGGGGAACACTGAAGCTTTCTTT.

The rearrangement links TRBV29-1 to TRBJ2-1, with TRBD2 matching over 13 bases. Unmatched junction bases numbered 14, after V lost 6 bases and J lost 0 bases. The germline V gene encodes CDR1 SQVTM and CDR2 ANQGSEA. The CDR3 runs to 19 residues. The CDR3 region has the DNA TGCAGCGTGGTCTTAAGGACTAGCGGGGGTCCCTTCTCCTACAATGAGCAGTTCTTC. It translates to CSVVLRTSGGPFSYNEQFF.

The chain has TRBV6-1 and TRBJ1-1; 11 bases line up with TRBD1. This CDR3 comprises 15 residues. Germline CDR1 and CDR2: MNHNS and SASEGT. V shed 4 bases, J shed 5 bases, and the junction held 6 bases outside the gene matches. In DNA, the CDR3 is TGTGCCAGCAGTGGGGGGACAGGGGGGGGGACTGAAGCTTTCTTT. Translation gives CASSGGTGGGTEAFF.

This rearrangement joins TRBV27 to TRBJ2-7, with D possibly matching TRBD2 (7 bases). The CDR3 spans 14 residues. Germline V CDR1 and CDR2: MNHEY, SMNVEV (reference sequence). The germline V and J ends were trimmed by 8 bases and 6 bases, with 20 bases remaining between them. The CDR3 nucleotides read TGTGCCAGCGGACCAGGGGTTGCGGGGGTCGAGCAGTACTTC. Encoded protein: CASGPGVAGVEQYF.

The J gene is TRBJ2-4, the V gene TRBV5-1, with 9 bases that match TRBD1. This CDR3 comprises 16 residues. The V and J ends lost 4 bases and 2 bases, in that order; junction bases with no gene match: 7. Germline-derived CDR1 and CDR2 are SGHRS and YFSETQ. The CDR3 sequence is CASSPGQGGPKNIQYF. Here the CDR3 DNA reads TGCGCCAGCAGCCCGGGACAGGGAGGGCCCAAAAACATTCAGTACTTC.

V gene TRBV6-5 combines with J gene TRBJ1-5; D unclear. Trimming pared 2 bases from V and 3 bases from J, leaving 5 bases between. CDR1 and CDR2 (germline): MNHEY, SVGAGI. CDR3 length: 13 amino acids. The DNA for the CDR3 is TGTGCCAGCAGTTACGGAGACAATCAGCCCCAGCATTTT. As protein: CASSYGDNQPQHF.

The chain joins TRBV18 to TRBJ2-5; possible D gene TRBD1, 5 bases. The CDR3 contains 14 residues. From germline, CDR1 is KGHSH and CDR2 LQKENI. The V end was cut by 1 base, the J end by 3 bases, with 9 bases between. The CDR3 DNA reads TGTGCCAGCTCACCACAGCAGGGCAAAGAGACCCAGTACTTC. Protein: CASSPQQGKETQYF.

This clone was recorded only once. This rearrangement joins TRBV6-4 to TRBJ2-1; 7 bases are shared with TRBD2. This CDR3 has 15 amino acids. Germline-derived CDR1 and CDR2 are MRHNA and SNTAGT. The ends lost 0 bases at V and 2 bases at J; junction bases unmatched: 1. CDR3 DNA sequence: TGTGCCAGCAGTGACTCCAGCGGGACCTACAATGAGCAGTTCTTC. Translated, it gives CASSDSSGTYNEQFF.

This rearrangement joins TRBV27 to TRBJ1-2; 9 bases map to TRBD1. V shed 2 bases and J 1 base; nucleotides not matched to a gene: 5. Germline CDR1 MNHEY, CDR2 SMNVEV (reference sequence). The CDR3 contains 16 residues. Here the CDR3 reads CASSLGTGGLNYGYTF. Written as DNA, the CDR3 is TGTGCCAGCAGTTTAGGTACAGGGGGCCTTAACTATGGCTACACCTTC.

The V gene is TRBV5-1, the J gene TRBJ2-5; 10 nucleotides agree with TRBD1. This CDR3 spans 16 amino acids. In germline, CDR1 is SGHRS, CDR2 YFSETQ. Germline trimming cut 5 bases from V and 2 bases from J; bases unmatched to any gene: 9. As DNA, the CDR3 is TGCGCCAGCAGTCGAGGGACAGGGGCTTTACAAGAGACCCAGTACTTC. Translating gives CASSRGTGALQETQYF.

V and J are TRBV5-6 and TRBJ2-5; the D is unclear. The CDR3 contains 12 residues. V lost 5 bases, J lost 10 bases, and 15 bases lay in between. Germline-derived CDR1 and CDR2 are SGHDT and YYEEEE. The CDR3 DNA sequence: TGTGCCAGCAGGTTTGCGGAGTCAGTCCAGTACTTC. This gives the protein CASRFAESVQYF.

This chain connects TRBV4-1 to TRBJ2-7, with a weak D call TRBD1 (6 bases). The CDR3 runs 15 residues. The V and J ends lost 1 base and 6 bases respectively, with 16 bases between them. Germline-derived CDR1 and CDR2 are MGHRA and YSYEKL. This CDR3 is CASSQARQAVGEQYF. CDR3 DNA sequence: TGCGCCAGCAGCCAAGCAAGACAGGCAGTCGGCGAGCAGTACTTC.

The CDR3 DNA reads as TGTGCCAGCAGTTTATCCGTGGGGGGTTCCTACGAGCAGTACTTC. Its protein is CASSLSVGGSYEQYF. The V gene is TRBV28, the J gene TRBJ2-7, with D perhaps matching TRBD2 (6 bases). The CDR3 is 15 amino acids. Germline values: CDR1 MDHEN, CDR2 SYDVKM. Trimming took off 1 base at V and 1 base at J, with 11 bases between the two ends.

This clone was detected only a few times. CDR3 loop: CSVEGSGRGSNEQFF. As DNA, the CDR3 is TGCAGCGTTGAAGGTTCAGGTAGGGGCAGCAATGAGCAGTTCTTC. The chain uses TRBV29-1 and TRBJ2-1; D is perhaps TRBD1 (5 bases). V was trimmed by 1 base and J by 6 bases, leaving 16 bases between them. CDR1 is SQVTM and CDR2 is ANQGSEA in the germline V gene. This CDR3 is built from 15 residues.

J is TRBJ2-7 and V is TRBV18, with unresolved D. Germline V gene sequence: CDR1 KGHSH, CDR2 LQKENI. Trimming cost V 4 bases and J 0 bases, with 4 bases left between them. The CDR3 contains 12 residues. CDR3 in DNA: TGTGCCAGCTCACAGAGCTCCTACGAGCAGTACTTC. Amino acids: CASSQSSYEQYF.

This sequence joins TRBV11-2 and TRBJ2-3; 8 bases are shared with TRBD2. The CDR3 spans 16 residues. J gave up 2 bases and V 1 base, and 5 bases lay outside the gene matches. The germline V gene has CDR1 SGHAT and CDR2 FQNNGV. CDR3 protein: CASSLAGGPPTDTQYF. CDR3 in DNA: TGTGCCAGCAGCTTAGCGGGAGGGCCCCCCACAGATACGCAGTATTTT.

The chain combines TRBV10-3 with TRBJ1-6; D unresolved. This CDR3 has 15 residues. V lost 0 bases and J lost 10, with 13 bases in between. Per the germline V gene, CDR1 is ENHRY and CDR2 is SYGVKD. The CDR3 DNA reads TGTGCCATCAGTGAGTCATTCGGGGAAATATCACCCCTCCACTTT. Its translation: CAISESFGEISPLHF.

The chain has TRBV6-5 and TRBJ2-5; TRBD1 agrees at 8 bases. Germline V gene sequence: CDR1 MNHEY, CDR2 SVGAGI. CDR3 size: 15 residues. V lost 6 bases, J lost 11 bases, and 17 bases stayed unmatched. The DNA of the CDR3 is TGTGCCAGCAGAAAGGGACAGGTGGAAAAGGGGGAGCAGTACTTC. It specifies CASRKGQVEKGEQYF.